The clone carrying this T cell receptor beta chain appeared a few times. Its antigen is undetermined. Per sample, extraction of total RNA gave at least 5 micrograms in every case. Sample-barcoded 5' priming and a J-beta primer mix drove a second PCR of about 7 to 11 cycles. TCRdb passed the 5' RACE reads through MiXCR, listing each CDR3 protein once. The sample has 850,000 to 950,000 distinct CDR3 sequences, about 30% seen once. This sample stems from a study of blood T cells in healthy people across ages. Study results and caveats: Long-lived and aged donors differed, with more naive CD4+ cells and higher diversity in the long-lived. There was no known CMV status for donors, so expanded clonotype changes were possibly confounded. In older individuals, TCR beta diversity per million T cells was lower, falling roughly linearly with age.

V was cut by 4 bases and J by 5 bases, with 20 bases left in between. The CDR3 is 16 residues long. Germline CDR1 is MGHRA and CDR2 is YSYEKL. The chain combines TRBV4-1 with TRBJ1-2; tentatively, D is TRBD1 (6 bases). This clonotype was obtained from a woman aged 80 or over in good health. The sequencing sample was made of blood. CDR3 DNA sequence: TGCGCCAGCAGCCTATCACCGCCGGCAGGGGAGTATGGCTACACCTTC. Translation gives CASSLSPPAGEYGYTF.